The clone carrying this T cell receptor beta chain was picked up many times. The target antigen is unknown. This specimen belongs to a study of Graves' ophthalmopathy and Graves' hyperthyroidism. General study findings and limits: Blood contained most expanded thyroid clonotypes exceeding 0.001 frequency.

For repertoire sequencing, the TCR beta CDR3 regions were amplified from RNA transcripts. A first-round RT-PCR used HTBI primers, followed by a second-round multiplex PCR. Using its own MiXCR run on the multiplex PCR reads, TCRdb lists one record per CDR3 protein. The sample holds about 370,000 distinct CDR3 sequences, around 17% seen once. There are 15 residues in the CDR3. Trimming shortened V by 7 bases and J by 4 bases, and 14 bases separated the two germline ends. Germline CDR1 MDHEN, CDR2 SYDVKM. The chain carries TRBV28 and TRBJ2-6; D perhaps matches TRBD2 (7 bases). This TCR was recovered from a woman in her late teens or twenties with Graves' ophthalmopathy. The source material was peripheral blood. CDR3 nucleotides: TGTGCCAGCACCCTGGGGGGGGCCGGGGCCAACGTCCTGACTTTC. It specifies CASTLGGAGANVLTF.